This T cell receptor (beta chain) was profiled in a study of T cell responses to AZD1222 COVID-19 vaccine. Remarks on this clone: Antigen unknown. Sequence at one end of the junction differs from germline and may be a read error.

Study results and caveats: Regions 160-218 and 743-854 held dominance among vaccine-associated CD4 TCRs, which spanned spike. Most donors were white British, females outnumbered males, and clonal diversity was possibly underestimated. Baseline antibody screening turned up just six seropositive AZD1222 recipients.

Profiling relied on immunoSEQ multiplex PCR, and the TCRdb table lists in-frame clones only, not all of them. The sample comprises over 110,000 clones, approximately 90% of which are singletons, and roughly 9.9% rests with the top ten. Second-dose schedules of about 4 or about 12 weeks were combined. Germline assignment: CDR1 SSHAT and CDR2 FNYEAQ (reference sequence). The CDR3 extends over 15 amino acids. The chain joins TRBV7-7 to TRBJ2-1; 7 nucleotides agree with TRBD2. The sequence was collected from an adult who received the AZD1222 COVID-19 vaccine. This specimen was peripheral blood, taken 28 days after the second AZD1222 dose. For the CDR3, the DNA is TGTGCTAGCAGCCCAGCGGGGAGCTCCTACAATGAGCAGTTCTTC. Translated, it gives CASSPAGSSYNEQFF.